These 20 T cell receptor beta chains were sequenced from one sample in a study of OX40 agonist ivuxolimab in advanced cancers. Receptor libraries were prepared by the immunoSEQ multiplex PCR assay. In its TCRdb copy, this immuneACCESS table keeps in-frame sequences only and misses some clones. Where compared with another copy, unresolved V genes explain less than half of these, and the others have no known cause. The sample table contains 75,000 to 100,000 clones; only one count was recorded for roughly 90% of them. The top ten clonotypes cover more than 8.5% of the sample. The material was CD4+ or CD8+ T cells sorted from blood, obtained in a trial of the OX40 agonist ivuxolimab. The receptors were gathered from an adult with an advanced solid tumor such as melanoma, head and neck, liver or kidney cancer.

This chain uses TRBV2 with TRBJ1-5; 8 positions agree with TRBD1. The CDR3 has 15 residues. Per germline, CDR1 SNHLY and CDR2 FYNNEI. After removal of 6 bases from V and 2 bases from J, the junction contained 6 bases not matched to a gene. CDR3 sequence: CASRMDRAGNQPQHF. As DNA, the CDR3 is TGTGCCAGCAGAATGGACAGGGCAGGCAATCAGCCCCAGCATTTT.

This clone is a singleton in its sample. The chain employs TRBV5-1 and TRBJ2-7; 10 nucleotides line up with TRBD2. The J segment lost 4 bases and the V segment lost 0 bases, leaving 10 bases of the junction unmatched. CDR1 and CDR2 (germline): SGHRS, YFSETQ. This CDR3 has 17 amino acids. CDR3 region: CASSLGSLAGAFYEQYF. The CDR3 nucleotides are TGCGCCAGCAGCTTGGGGTCTCTAGCGGGGGCCTTTTACGAGCAGTACTTC.

The V and J genes are TRBV5-1 and TRBJ2-3; TRBD1 or TRBD2 may be the D gene (6 bases each). The V and J ends lost 4 bases and 4 bases respectively, with 16 bases between them. The CDR3 runs 15 residues. Germline CDR1 reads SGHRS; CDR2 reads YFSETQ. CDR3 nucleotides: TGCGCCAGCAGCACGGCGGGGCGACAGGCAGATACGCAGTATTTT. Its translation is CASSTAGRQADTQYF.

This clone has a single count. The rearrangement uses TRBV2 and TRBJ1-6; maybe TRBD1 (5 bases). Germline lookup yields CDR1 SNHLY and CDR2 FYNNEI. This CDR3 spans 14 amino acids. Trimming shortened V by 11 bases and J by 2 bases, and 13 bases separated the two germline ends. CDR3 in DNA: TGTGCCGGACTGGGGGGGGCCTATAATTCACCCCTCCACTTT. Protein product: CAGLGGAYNSPLHF.

The chain uses TRBV7-6 and TRBJ2-5; 11 bases agree with TRBD1. The CDR3 consists of 16 residues. CDR1 is SGHVS and CDR2 is FNYEAQ in the germline V gene. J gave up 5 bases and V 2 bases, and 7 bases lay outside the gene matches. The DNA of the CDR3 is TGTGCCAGCAGCTTACCCCCCTGGACAGGGGGCGAGACCCAGTACTTC. This translates into CASSLPPWTGGETQYF.

This clone was observed a single time. The CDR3, as DNA: TGTGCCAGCAGCTTAGGGACAGGGACTGAAGCTTTCTTT. Residues: CASSLGTGTEAFF. This chain connects TRBV11-2 to TRBJ1-1, with 8 bases matching TRBD1. The CDR3 contains 13 residues. The ends lost 1 base at V and 5 bases at J; junction bases unmatched: 0. Germline V gives CDR1 SGHAT, CDR2 FQNNGV.

The CDR3 is CASAPGGLAGHEQYF. In nucleotides, the CDR3 is TGTGCTAGTGCCCCTGGGGGACTAGCGGGGCACGAGCAGTACTTC. This chain connects TRBV12-5 to TRBJ2-7; 13 nucleotides agree with TRBD2. Germline CDR1 and CDR2: LGHNT and FRNRAP. Trimming cost V 7 bases and J 5 bases; bases outside gene matches: 8. The CDR3 consists of 15 residues.

The chain couples TRBV6-6 to TRBJ1-2; D call uncertain. The CDR3 length is 11 residues. V dropped 6 bases and J dropped 3 bases, with 5 bases sitting between them. Germline V gene sequence: CDR1 MNHNY, CDR2 SVGAGI (reference sequence). The CDR3, as DNA: TGTGCCAGCAGGGTTTACTATGGCTACACCTTC. Its protein product is CASRVYYGYTF.

This clone was seen once. The genes are TRBV4-1 and TRBJ2-3; D possibly matches TRBD1 or TRBD2 (6 bases each). Germline CDR1 reads MGHRA; CDR2 reads YSYEKL. V dropped 1 base and J dropped 0 bases, with 11 bases sitting between them. The CDR3 spans 16 residues. As DNA, the CDR3 is TGCGCCAGCAGCCAAGTATGGGGGGCTAGCACAGATACGCAGTATTTT. This codes for CASSQVWGASTDTQYF.

The V call is TRBV7-6, the J call TRBJ2-1, with 13 bases identical to TRBD2. V lost 4 bases, J lost 3 bases, and 6 bases stayed unmatched. Germline assignment: CDR1 SGHVS and CDR2 FNYEAQ. CDR3 length: 17 amino acids. In DNA, the CDR3 is TGTGCCAGCAGCTCAAGGACTAGCGGGAGCATCTACAATGAGCAGTTCTTC. Translating it yields CASSSRTSGSIYNEQFF. Full variable domain (outside the CDR3, taken from reference TRBV7-6 and TRBJ2-1): GAGVSQSPRYKVTKRGQDVALRCDPISGHVSLYWYRQALGQGPEFLTYFNYEAQQDKSGLPNDRFSAERPEGSISTLTIQRTEQRDSAMYRCASSSRTSGSIYNEQFFGPGTRLTVL.

This clone was detected only once. V usage is TRBV5-6 and J usage is TRBJ2-1; the match to TRBD2 covers 11 bases. This CDR3 has 15 amino acids. Germline V CDR1 and CDR2: SGHDT, YYEEEE. V gave up 4 bases and J gave up 5 bases; unmatched junction bases: 5. The CDR3 here is CASSLPGLADNEQFF. DNA for the CDR3: TGTGCCAGCAGCCTACCGGGACTAGCGGACAATGAGCAGTTCTTC.

The chain carries TRBV4-1 and TRBJ2-5; the match to TRBD1 covers 10 bases. The V gene's germline CDR1 is MGHRA and CDR2 YSYEKL. The length of the CDR3 is 15 residues. V lost 4 bases, J lost 3 bases, and 5 bases stayed unmatched. CDR3 protein: CASSRGTGAEETQYF. CDR3 bases: TGCGCCAGCAGCCGGGGGACAGGGGCCGAAGAGACCCAGTACTTC.

The chain employs TRBV14 and TRBJ2-5; D is ambiguous. Germline V gene sequence: CDR1 SGHDN, CDR2 FVKESK. The germline V and J ends were trimmed by 5 bases and 5 bases, with 18 bases remaining between them. The CDR3 runs to 15 residues. As DNA, the CDR3 is TGTGCCAGCAGCACCCGAACTGGTCTTGGGGAGACCCAGTACTTC. This gives the protein CASSTRTGLGETQYF.

J is TRBJ2-7 and V is TRBV5-6, with TRBD1 identical over 10 bases. V shed 4 bases, J shed 6 bases, and the junction held 1 base outside the gene matches. Germline V gene data show CDR1 as SGHDT and CDR2 as YYEEEE. The CDR3 sequence is 12 residues long. The CDR3 region is CASSRDRGEQYF. CDR3 in DNA: TGTGCCAGCAGCCGGGACAGGGGCGAGCAGTACTTC.

The CDR3 region is CASSFSSSGYGYTF. DNA of the CDR3: TGTGCCAGCAGCTTTTCGAGTTCAGGCTATGGCTACACCTTC. V and J are TRBV7-9 and TRBJ1-2, with D unclear. The CDR3 runs to 14 residues. Trimming stripped 3 bases from V and 4 bases from J, with 12 bases between. Germline V gene sequence: CDR1 SEHNR, CDR2 FQNEAQ (reference sequence).

This chain joins TRBV5-1 and TRBJ1-2; 7 nucleotides agree with TRBD1. Germline CDR1 is SGHRS and CDR2 is YFSETQ. With V trimmed by 5 bases and J by 9 bases, 4 bases remained unmatched. CDR3 length: 11 amino acids. The CDR3 is CASRSGGSYTF. In DNA form, the CDR3 reads TGCGCCAGCAGATCAGGGGGAAGCTACACCTTC.

The chain links TRBV5-4 to TRBJ1-1, with 7 bases lining up with TRBD1. V lost 0 bases and J lost 4; bases outside the gene matches: 6. The CDR3 sequence is 15 residues long. Germline CDR1 and CDR2: SGHNT and YYREEE (reference sequence). In nucleotides, the CDR3 is TGTGCCAGCAGCTTGGTAGGGGGCTCGAGCACTGAAGCTTTCTTT. Its translation is CASSLVGGSSTEAFF. Filled out from reference TRBV5-4 and TRBJ1-1, the complete variable domain reads ETGVTQSPTHLIKTRGQQVTLRCSSQSGHNTVSWYQQALGQGPQFIFQYYREEENGRGNFPPRFSGLQFPNYSSELNVNALELDDSALYLCASSLVGGSSTEAFFGQGTRLTVV.

The V call is TRBV6-1, the J call TRBJ2-7; 7 nucleotides align to TRBD2. Germline CDR1 MNHNS, CDR2 SASEGT. V shed 2 bases and J 2 bases; nucleotides not matched to a gene: 3. The CDR3 loop spans 14 amino acids. The CDR3 region has the DNA TGTGCCAGCAGTGAATTTGGGGGGGCCTACGAGCAGTACTTC. The encoded protein is CASSEFGGAYEQYF.

The V and J genes are TRBV11-2 and TRBJ2-1, with D unclear. This CDR3 is 10 amino acids long. Germline lookup yields CDR1 SGHAT and CDR2 FQNNGV. Between the trimmed V and J ends, which lost 3 bases and 12 bases, there was a span of 6 bases. DNA for the CDR3: TGTGCCAGCAGCTTCGGCGTGCAGTTCTTC. Translating gives CASSFGVQFF.

The chain joins TRBV15 to TRBJ2-7, with D possibly being TRBD1 (5 bases). The CDR3 totals 15 residues. Germline V CDR1 and CDR2: LNHNV, YYDKDF (reference sequence). The V gene lost 5 bases and the J gene lost 5 bases, with 19 bases spanning the gap. The CDR3 here is CATSPYETGRDEQYF. The CDR3 DNA reads as TGTGCCACCAGCCCCTACGAAACAGGTCGGGACGAGCAGTACTTC.